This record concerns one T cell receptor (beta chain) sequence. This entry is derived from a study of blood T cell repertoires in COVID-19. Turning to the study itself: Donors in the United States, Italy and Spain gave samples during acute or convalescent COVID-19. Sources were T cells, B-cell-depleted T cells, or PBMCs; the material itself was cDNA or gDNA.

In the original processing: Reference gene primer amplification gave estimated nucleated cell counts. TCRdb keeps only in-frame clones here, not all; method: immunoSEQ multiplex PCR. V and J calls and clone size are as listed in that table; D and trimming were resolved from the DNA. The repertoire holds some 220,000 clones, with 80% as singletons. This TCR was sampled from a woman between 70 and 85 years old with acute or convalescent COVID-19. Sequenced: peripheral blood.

CDR3 DNA: TGTGCCAGCAGCATACAGGGGGCGAATACCTATGGCTACACCTTC. This sequence encodes CASSIQGANTYGYTF. The chain couples TRBV5-4 to TRBJ1-2; 9 bases map to TRBD1. The CDR3 contains 15 residues. The junction had 8 bases not matched to a gene; V was cut back by 4 bases and J by 4 bases. Germline CDR1 reads SGHNT; CDR2 reads YYREEE (reference sequence). The full variable domain, its missing parts supplied by reference TRBV5-4 and TRBJ1-2, is ETGVTQSPTHLIKTRGQQVTLRCSSQSGHNTVSWYQQALGQGPQFIFQYYREEENGRGNFPPRFSGLQFPNYSSELNVNALELDDSALYLCASSIQGANTYGYTFGSGTRLTVV.